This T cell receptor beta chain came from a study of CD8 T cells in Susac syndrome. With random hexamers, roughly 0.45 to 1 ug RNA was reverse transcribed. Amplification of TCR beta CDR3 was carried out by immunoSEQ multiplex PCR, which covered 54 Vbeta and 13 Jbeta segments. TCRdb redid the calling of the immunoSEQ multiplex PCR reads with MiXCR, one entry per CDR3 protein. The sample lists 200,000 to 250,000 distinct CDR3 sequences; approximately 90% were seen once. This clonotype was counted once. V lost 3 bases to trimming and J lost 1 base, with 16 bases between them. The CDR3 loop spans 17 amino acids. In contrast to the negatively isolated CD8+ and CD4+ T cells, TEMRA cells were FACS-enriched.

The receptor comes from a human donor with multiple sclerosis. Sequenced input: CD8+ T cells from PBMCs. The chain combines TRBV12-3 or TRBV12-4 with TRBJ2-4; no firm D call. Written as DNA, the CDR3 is TGTGCCAGCAGTTTGGGCAGACCCGACCCTGCCAAAAACATTCAGTACTTC. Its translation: CASSLGRPDPAKNIQYF.